One and the same sample provided the 22 T cell receptor beta chains below, sequenced in a study of Graves' ophthalmopathy and Graves' hyperthyroidism. Transcripts of RNA were the source for amplifying TCR beta CDR3 regions. A first-round RT-PCR used HTBI primers, followed by a second-round multiplex PCR. MiXCR, applied by TCRdb to the multiplex PCR reads, yields one record per CDR3 protein. This sample has roughly 600,000 distinct CDR3 sequences, with roughly 40% found just once. The sequenced sample consisted of peripheral blood or thyroid tissue (not recorded which). These receptors were obtained from an adult man with Graves' hyperthyroidism.

At least ten counts were recorded for this clonotype. This chain links TRBV5-1 with TRBJ2-2; 7 bases are a match to TRBD1. The CDR3 is 14 residues long. J lost 3 bases, V lost 6 bases, and 5 bases had no gene match. Germline V gives CDR1 SGHRS, CDR2 YFSETQ. DNA for the CDR3: TGCGCCAGCACCCACAGGGGCGACACCGGGGAGCTGTTTTTT. Protein sequence: CASTHRGDTGELFF.

This clonotype has a count of ten or more. The J gene is TRBJ1-2, the V gene TRBV5-8; D is ambiguous. The CDR3 loop spans 12 amino acids. Germline loops: CDR1 SGHTS, CDR2 YDEGEE. V was cut by 7 bases and J by 2 bases, with 9 bases left in between. CDR3 amino acids: CASAPANYGYTF. CDR3 coding DNA: TGTGCCAGCGCCCCAGCGAACTATGGCTACACCTTC.

This clonotype was seen ten or more times. The V call is TRBV7-9, the J call TRBJ1-1; 8 bases agree with TRBD1. The CDR3 has 14 amino acids. Germline lookup yields CDR1 SEHNR and CDR2 FQNEAQ (reference sequence). J lost 4 bases, V lost 5 bases, and 6 bases had no gene match. CDR3 sequence: CASSPGQGSTEAFF. In nucleotides, the CDR3 is TGTGCCAGCAGCCCCGGACAGGGAAGCACTGAAGCTTTCTTT.

The table lists this clonotype with many counts. The rearrangement uses TRBV6-1 and TRBJ1-1; D uncertain. V lost 0 bases to trimming and J lost 4 bases, with 12 bases between them. Germline values: CDR1 MNHNS, CDR2 SASEGT. The CDR3 contains 15 residues. The CDR3 DNA follows: TGTGCCAGCAGTGAAGCTAGCCAGTCCGTCACTGAAGCTTTCTTT. Amino acids: CASSEASQSVTEAFF.

The chain combines TRBV10-3 with TRBJ2-6, with 12 bases that match TRBD1. V was clipped by 3 bases and J by 2 bases; unmatched bases: 5. CDR1 is ENHRY and CDR2 is SYGVKD in the germline V gene. The CDR3 sequence is 18 residues long. This CDR3 is CAISEGGTGGTGANVLTF. Written as DNA, the CDR3 is TGTGCCATCAGTGAAGGGGGGACAGGGGGCACTGGGGCCAACGTCCTGACTTTC.

The chain recombines TRBV29-1 with TRBJ1-2, with 9 bases identical to TRBD1. Germline-derived CDR1 and CDR2 are SQVTM and ANQGSEA. The V and J ends lost 6 bases and 6 bases, in that order; junction bases with no gene match: 11. The CDR3 loop spans 14 amino acids. This CDR3 is CSVVLPGQGDGYTF. The CDR3 DNA follows: TGCAGCGTGGTACTACCGGGACAGGGAGATGGCTACACCTTC.

The CDR3 coding sequence is TGTGCCAGCAGCTTGTTTGGGCACAATGAGCAGTTCTTC. Protein product: CASSLFGHNEQFF. The gene calls are TRBV5-4 and TRBJ2-1, with no clear D. CDR1 and CDR2 (germline): SGHNT, YYREEE (reference sequence). The CDR3 runs to 13 residues. Trimming shortened V by 1 base and J by 5 bases, and 7 bases separated the two germline ends.

This clonotype was seen a handful of times. The gene calls are TRBV10-3 and TRBJ2-6; D gene unclear. Germline V gene data show CDR1 as ENHRY and CDR2 as SYGVKD. V was clipped by 0 bases and J by 4 bases, with 4 bases between them. The CDR3 runs to 14 residues. The CDR3 bases are TGTGCCATCAGTGAGTCAGGCGGGGCCAACGTCCTGACTTTC. This gives the protein CAISESGGANVLTF.

This clonotype was seen only a few times. With a much larger clone just one base away, this may be a read error. The chain links TRBV11-1 to TRBJ2-7; perhaps TRBD1 as D (5 bases). CDR3 length: 15 amino acids. Per the germline V gene, CDR1 is SGHAT and CDR2 is FQDESV (reference sequence). CDR3 sequence (DNA): TGTGCCGGCAGCTTAAGAGACAGCGCTTACTACGAGCAGTACTTC. Translated, it gives CAGSLRDSAYYEQYF.

There are a few counts of this clonotype. The rearrangement uses TRBV30 and TRBJ1-1; D call uncertain. This CDR3 contains 13 residues. CDR1 and CDR2 from the germline V gene are GTSNPN and SVGIG (reference sequence). The V end lost 0 bases, the J end lost 1 base, and 6 bases lay between the germline ends. The CDR3 DNA sequence: TGTGCCTGGAGTGTTTCCCCGAACACTGAAGCTTTCTTT. Translating it yields CAWSVSPNTEAFF.

There are many counts of this clonotype. The J gene is TRBJ2-5, the V gene TRBV6-1; possible D gene TRBD2, 6 bases. The CDR3 is made up of 14 amino acids. Germline values: CDR1 MNHNS, CDR2 SASEGT. Trimming left V 1 base short and J 5 bases short, with 11 bases between. CDR3 sequence (DNA): TGTGCCAGCAGTGAAGAGGAGGGTTGGGAGACCCAGTACTTC. Its protein is CASSEEEGWETQYF.

Comments on this clonotype: Since a much larger clone is just one base distant, this may be a read error. The chain carries TRBV20-1 and TRBJ2-2, with D perhaps matching TRBD2 (6 bases). Looked up from germline, CDR1 is DFQATT and CDR2 is SNEGSKA (reference sequence). The CDR3 consists of 13 residues. Deletions cut 8 bases from V and 6 bases from J, with 16 bases between. The CDR3 is CSTTGLLSGELFF. CDR3 sequence (DNA): TGCAGTACAACGGGACTTCTTTCCGGGGAGCTGTTTTTT.

Here the CDR3 DNA reads TGTGCCAGCAGCCAAGCTTCAGCCAGCGGGGGGTTCAATGAGCAGTACTTC. Its protein is CASSQASASGGFNEQYF. This sequence joins TRBV7-2 and TRBJ2-7, with 9 bases identical to TRBD2. Germline V gives CDR1 SGHTA, CDR2 FQGNSA. With V trimmed by 5 bases and J by 7 bases, 18 bases remained unmatched. The CDR3 length is 17 residues. The full variable domain, completed using reference TRBV7-2 and TRBJ2-7, is GAGVSQSPSNKVTEKGKDVELRCDPISGHTALYWYRQSLGQGLEFLIYFQGNSAPDKSGLPSDRFSAERTGGSVSTLTIQRTQQEDSAVYLCASSQASASGGFNEQYFGPGTRLTVT.

V gene TRBV24-1 combines with J gene TRBJ2-7, with D possibly being TRBD2 (6 bases). Matching the DNA end better, TRBJ2-1 makes the J call doubtful. Germline CDR1 reads KGHDR; CDR2 reads SFDVKD. This CDR3 region has 13 residues. The CDR3 DNA reads TGTGCCGTAGTCCGGGACTCGGGCAATGAGCAGTTCTTC. Translating gives CAVVRDSGNEQFF.

Ten or more counts support this clonotype. This chain uses TRBV9 with TRBJ1-3, with D possibly TRBD1 on 6 matching bases. The V and J ends lost 0 bases and 4 bases respectively, with 11 bases between them. The CDR3 consists of 15 residues. Germline CDR1 reads SGDLS; CDR2 reads YYNGEE. The CDR3 DNA follows: TGTGCCAGCAGCGTAGAGGGGGGATCAGGAAACACCATATATTTT. Amino acid sequence: CASSVEGGSGNTIYF.

The rearrangement uses TRBV4-1 and TRBJ2-1, with 8 positions matching TRBD2. Germline V gene data show CDR1 as MGHRA and CDR2 as YSYEKL. The CDR3 spans 15 residues. V was clipped by 0 bases and J by 2 bases; unmatched bases: 0. The CDR3 loop is CASSQEGLAYNEQFF. The CDR3 nucleotides are TGCGCCAGCAGCCAAGAGGGACTAGCCTACAATGAGCAGTTCTTC.

CDR3 coding DNA: TGTGCCATACTGGGGGCGGAGAGCGGGGTATACTTC. Translated, it gives CAILGAESGVYF. V and J are TRBV2 and TRBJ2-5, with TRBD2 as a possible D gene (7 bases). The CDR3 has 12 amino acids. Germline V CDR1 and CDR2: SNHLY, FYNNEI. V was clipped by 10 bases and J by 14 bases, with 23 bases between them.

The V gene is TRBV24-1, the J gene TRBJ2-3; D is unresolved. The V and J ends lost 3 bases and 0 bases respectively, with 6 bases between them. This CDR3 has 14 residues. Germline-derived CDR1 and CDR2 are KGHDR and SFDVKD. For the CDR3, the DNA is TGTGCCACCAGTGATGTCGGGAGCACAGATACGCAGTATTTT. Translated, it gives CATSDVGSTDTQYF.

The chain employs TRBV7-4 and TRBJ2-7; 11 bases match TRBD1. The CDR3 extends over 17 amino acids. Trimming cost V 5 bases and J 3 bases; bases outside gene matches: 12. CDR1 and CDR2 (germline): SGHVT, SQSDAQ. The CDR3 DNA reads as TGTGCCAGCAGCGCCCTCGGGACAGGGGGTCATGGCTACGAGCAGTACTTC. This translates into CASSALGTGGHGYEQYF.

This clonotype was seen ten or more times. The chain combines TRBV20-1 with TRBJ1-4; no firm D call. Between the trimmed V and J ends, which lost 2 bases and 0 bases, there was a span of 13 bases. This CDR3 contains 16 residues. Germline V gene sequence: CDR1 DFQATT, CDR2 SNEGSKA (reference sequence). CDR3 nucleotides: TGCAGTGCTAGATCATCCCGACGAGCAACTAATGAAAAACTGTTTTTT. It codes for CSARSSRRATNEKLFF.

The chain has TRBV12-3 or TRBV12-4 and TRBJ1-3; no clear D gene. Trimming removed 4 bases from V and 0 bases from J, with 13 bases in between. The CDR3 sequence is 16 residues long. The CDR3 spells CASSYPPERSGNTIYF. The DNA for the CDR3 is TGTGCCAGCAGTTACCCCCCTGAACGCTCTGGAAACACCATATATTTT.

This clonotype was seen many times. The chain employs TRBV7-6 and TRBJ2-7; 8 nucleotides line up with TRBD2. Per the germline V gene, CDR1 is SGHVS and CDR2 is FNYEAQ. The trim removed 5 bases at V and 5 bases at J, leaving 8 bases unmatched. CDR3 length: 14 residues. The CDR3 bases are TGTGCCAGCAGCCCCCGGAGCGGGAGTGACGAGCAGTACTTC. It encodes CASSPRSGSDEQYF. Drawing the rest from reference TRBV7-6 and TRBJ2-7, the complete variable domain is GAGVSQSPRYKVTKRGQDVALRCDPISGHVSLYWYRQALGQGPEFLTYFNYEAQQDKSGLPNDRFSAERPEGSISTLTIQRTEQRDSAMYRCASSPRSGSDEQYFGPGTRLTVT.